This T cell receptor (beta chain) was recovered during a study of prognosis after radiotherapy for stage I lung cancer. General study results and limits: In patients who developed distant metastases, Shannon entropy measured after stereotactic body radiation therapy was lower, and baseline Shannon entropy was not associated with metastases. Median unique TCR clones dropped from roughly 9,900 to 7,200 after stereotactic body radiation therapy. For the expanded TCR clones, whether they were tumor-specific was not determined.

All patients, having had no prior chemotherapy, radiotherapy or other malignancies, were node-negative on CT and PET/CT. This clonotype has a count of ten or more. Its antigen is not known. The CDR3 is 16 amino acids. From germline, CDR1 is KGHDR and CDR2 SFDVKD. With 5 bases clipped from V and 3 bases from J, the junction kept 4 bases outside the gene matches. Genomic DNA was the source, and TCR beta CDR3 was amplified from it by two-round multiplex PCR. First-round PCR used primers specific to each TRBV and TRBJ gene. TCRdb redid the calling of the multiplex PCR reads with MiXCR, one entry per CDR3 protein. There are 45,000 to 70,000 distinct CDR3 sequences in the sample; around 27% occur only once, and 7.5% lies in the top ten.

The sequenced sample was PBMCs, obtained before or after stereotactic body radiation therapy (not recorded which). The origin of this receptor is a donor of 50 years or more with non-small cell lung cancer. The chain links TRBV24-1 to TRBJ1-4, with 11 bases fitting TRBD1. CDR3 nucleotides: TGTGCCACCAGTGCGGGGACAGGGGGAGCTAATGAAAAACTGTTTTTT. Encoded protein: CATSAGTGGANEKLFF.